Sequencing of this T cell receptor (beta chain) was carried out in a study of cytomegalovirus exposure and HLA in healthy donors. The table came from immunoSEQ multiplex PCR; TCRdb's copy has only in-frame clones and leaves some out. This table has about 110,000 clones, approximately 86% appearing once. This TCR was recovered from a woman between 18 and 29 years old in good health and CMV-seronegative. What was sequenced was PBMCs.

The CDR3 is CASSAHTSGGARETQYF. Written as DNA, the CDR3 is TGTGCCAGCAGCGCCCATACTAGCGGGGGGGCCAGGGAGACCCAGTACTTC. The chain carries TRBV9 and TRBJ2-5, with 13 positions matching TRBD2. The germline V gene has CDR1 SGDLS and CDR2 YYNGEE. Unmatched junction bases numbered 10, after V lost 3 bases and J lost 5 bases. The CDR3 sequence is 17 residues long.